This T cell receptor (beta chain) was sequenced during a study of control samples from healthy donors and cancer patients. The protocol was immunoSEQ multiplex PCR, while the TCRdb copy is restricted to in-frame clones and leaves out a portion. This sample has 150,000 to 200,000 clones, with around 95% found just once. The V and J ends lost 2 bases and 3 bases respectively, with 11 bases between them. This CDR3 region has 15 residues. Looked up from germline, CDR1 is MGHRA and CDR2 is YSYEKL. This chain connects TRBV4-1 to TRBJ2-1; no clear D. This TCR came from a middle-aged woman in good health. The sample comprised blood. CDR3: CASSQLGLLYNEQFF. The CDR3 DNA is TGCGCCAGCAGCCAACTAGGTTTGCTCTACAATGAGCAGTTCTTC.